One and the same sample provided the 18 T cell receptor beta chains below, sequenced in a study of beta chain features in type 1 diabetes (dated by TCRdb to 2016 to 2018). To prepare the library, the immunoSEQ multiplex PCR assay was applied. The High Capacity cDNA Reverse Transcription Kit was used to reverse transcribe all of the isolated RNA, meaning that expressed TCRB transcripts were what got sequenced. Drawn from immuneACCESS, this table holds only the in-frame rearrangements with V and J called that TCRdb kept. Clones are partly lost; checked studies trace under half to an unresolved V gene and leave the rest unexplained. The sample records about 620,000 clones, around 15% of which are singletons. Jointly, the top ten make up about 0.097% of the sample. The specimen sequenced was naive CD4+ T cells from blood. The intended sense of this specimen's cell subset or site label: true naive CD4+ T cells. The receptors were gathered from a man in his late teens or twenties in good health.

J is TRBJ2-3 and V is TRBV6-5; TRBD1 matches at 8 bases. V lost 4 bases and J lost 5; bases outside the gene matches: 11. Germline CDR1 is MNHEY and CDR2 is SVGAGI. The CDR3 consists of 16 residues. Here the CDR3 DNA reads TGTGCCAGCAGTTCACGCAGGGGGCTTAGGGAAGATACGCAGTATTTT. It encodes CASSSRRGLREDTQYF.

The gene calls are TRBV7-2 and TRBJ2-1; a possible D gene is TRBD2 (5 bases). Germline-derived CDR1 and CDR2 are SGHTA and FQGNSA. The CDR3 has 14 amino acids. V was clipped by 5 bases and J by 2 bases, with 10 bases between them. CDR3 DNA sequence: TGTGCCAGCAGCGGCCGGACTGCCTACAATGAGCAGTTCTTC. Encoded protein: CASSGRTAYNEQFF.

This clone was observed a handful of times. The chain uses TRBV7-2 and TRBJ1-6; TRBD1 is a possible D gene (6 bases). Between the trimmed V and J ends, which lost 0 bases and 5 bases, there was a span of 23 bases. The V gene's germline CDR1 is SGHTA and CDR2 FQGNSA. The CDR3 is made up of 20 amino acids. Here the CDR3 DNA reads TGTGCCAGCAGCTTAGCCTTAGGGGGTGGAGGGGATCCGCATAATTCACCCCTCCACTTT. This translates into CASSLALGGGGDPHNSPLHF.

The chain carries TRBV28 and TRBJ2-1; TRBD2 matches 7 bases. Trimming removed 3 bases from V and 11 bases from J; junction bases left unmatched: 10. The CDR3 length is 14 residues. The V gene's germline CDR1 is MDHEN and CDR2 SYDVKM. DNA for the CDR3: TGTGCCAGCAGTTTCTACCCCTCGGGAGGCCAGCAGTTCTTC. It specifies CASSFYPSGGQQFF.

This clone appeared a few times. The chain has TRBV4-3 and TRBJ2-2; 7 bases fit TRBD1. Germline CDR1 reads LGHNA; CDR2 reads YSLEER. With V trimmed by 10 bases and J by 2 bases, 16 bases remained unmatched. This CDR3 is built from 17 residues. CDR3 amino acids: CATRGQTGTANTGELFF. The CDR3 nucleotides read TGCGCCACTCGAGGGCAAACCGGGACAGCTAACACCGGGGAGCTGTTTTTT.

This clone was counted only a few times. This chain links TRBV29-1 with TRBJ1-2; TRBD1 might be the D (6 bases). V was clipped by 6 bases and J by 7 bases, with 15 bases between them. Per the germline V gene, CDR1 is SQVTM and CDR2 is ANQGSEA. The CDR3 has 12 residues. The CDR3 coding sequence is TGCAGCGTCGACGGGGGGGCCGGTGGCTACACCTTC. It yields the protein CSVDGGAGGYTF. Combining the CDR3 with reference TRBV29-1 and TRBJ1-2 gives the whole variable domain SAVISQKPSRDICQRGTSLTIQCQVDSQVTMMFWYRQQPGQSLTLIATANQGSEATYESGFVIDKFPISRPNLTFSTLTVSNMSPEDSSIYLCSVDGGAGGYTFGSGTRLTVV.

This clone was seen more than once but under ten times. Here the CDR3 reads CASSSHGTGGSGELFF. CDR3 DNA sequence: TGTGCCAGCAGCTCCCACGGGACAGGGGGATCCGGGGAGCTGTTTTTT. The rearrangement joins TRBV5-4 to TRBJ2-2; TRBD1 matches at 11 bases. CDR1 is SGHNT, CDR2 YYREEE, per germline (reference sequence). The CDR3 has 16 residues. Unmatched junction bases numbered 7, after V lost 3 bases and J lost 6 bases. Complete variable domain (other parts from reference TRBV5-4 and TRBJ2-2): ETGVTQSPTHLIKTRGQQVTLRCSSQSGHNTVSWYQQALGQGPQFIFQYYREEENGRGNFPPRFSGLQFPNYSSELNVNALELDDSALYLCASSSHGTGGSGELFFGEGSRLTVL.

The CDR3 region is CASSQVGLAAYNEQFF. Written as DNA, the CDR3 is TGCGCCAGCAGCCAAGTCGGACTAGCGGCCTACAATGAGCAGTTCTTC. This chain joins TRBV4-1 and TRBJ2-1; TRBD2 matches at 10 bases. This CDR3 has 16 amino acids. The J segment lost 2 bases and the V segment lost 1 base, leaving 2 bases of the junction unmatched. Germline V gene lookup returns CDR1 MGHRA and CDR2 YSYEKL.

This clone appeared a few times. The chain uses TRBV9 and TRBJ2-1, with TRBD2 matching 8 bases. CDR1 and CDR2 (germline): SGDLS, YYNGEE. The CDR3 loop spans 19 amino acids. The V and J ends lost 0 bases and 10 bases, in that order; junction bases with no gene match: 21. CDR3 residues: CASSVAFHRAGTRVEEQFF. CDR3 sequence (DNA): TGTGCCAGCAGCGTAGCTTTTCATAGGGCCGGGACTAGGGTCGAGGAGCAGTTCTTC.

This chain connects TRBV10-3 to TRBJ1-2; the D is unclear. V was clipped by 6 bases and J by 6 bases, with 17 bases between them. The CDR3 has 14 residues. The germline V gene encodes CDR1 ENHRY and CDR2 SYGVKD. The CDR3, as DNA: TGTGCCATCAGGGAGACCGATCTTGGGGATGGCTACACCTTC. Its translation: CAIRETDLGDGYTF.

This clone was found a few times. As DNA, the CDR3 is TGCAGCGTTGGGAGCGGGACCGGCTCTGGAAACACCATATATTTT. Its protein is CSVGSGTGSGNTIYF. The chain has TRBV29-1 and TRBJ1-3; the D gene is possibly TRBD1 (5 bases). CDR3 length: 15 amino acids. Germline CDR1 and CDR2: SQVTM and ANQGSEA. With 4 bases removed from V and 0 bases from J, the gap between germline ends came to 13 bases.

This clone was counted a few times. The chain recombines TRBV25-1 with TRBJ2-5; 12 nucleotides align to TRBD2. Unmatched junction bases numbered 2, after V lost 1 base and J lost 5 bases. CDR3 length equals 15 residues. Looked up from germline, CDR1 is MGHDK and CDR2 is SYGVNS. The chain's CDR3 is CASSESGTSGETQYF. For the CDR3, the DNA is TGTGCCAGCAGTGAATCAGGGACTAGCGGGGAGACCCAGTACTTC.

CDR3 loop: CASSPRLSSNQPQHF. CDR3 bases: TGCGCCAGCAGCCCGCGTCTATCGAGCAATCAGCCCCAGCATTTT. The rearrangement joins TRBV4-1 to TRBJ1-5, with unresolved D. This CDR3 spans 15 amino acids. The V and J ends lost 4 bases and 1 base respectively, with 11 bases between them. Germline CDR1 is MGHRA and CDR2 is YSYEKL.

The chain uses TRBV9 and TRBJ1-2; no reliable D call. The length of the CDR3 is 17 residues. Looked up from germline, CDR1 is SGDLS and CDR2 is YYNGEE. Trimming cost V 0 bases and J 1 base, with 16 bases left between them. CDR3 DNA: TGTGCCAGCAGCGTAGTTGCAAGCGAAAAGCTTAACTATGGCTACACCTTC. It is translated as CASSVVASEKLNYGYTF. The full variable domain, completed using reference TRBV9 and TRBJ1-2, is DSGVTQTPKHLITATGQRVTLRCSPRSGDLSVYWYQQSLDQGLQFLIQYYNGEERAKGNILERFSAQQFPDLHSELNLSSLELGDSALYFCASSVVASEKLNYGYTFGSGTRLTVV.

A few counts support this clone. V usage is TRBV5-1 and J usage is TRBJ2-1; perhaps TRBD1 as D (5 bases). The CDR3 runs 14 residues. Deletions cut 0 bases from V and 5 bases from J, with 9 bases between. Per the germline V gene, CDR1 is SGHRS and CDR2 is YFSETQ. The CDR3, as DNA: TGCGCCAGCAGCTTGGCCAAGACAGACAATGAGCAGTTCTTC. Its protein product is CASSLAKTDNEQFF.

There are a few counts of this clone. V is TRBV9 and J is TRBJ2-1; D remains ambiguous. The CDR3 is 15 residues long. The V end was cut by 0 bases, the J end by 0 bases, with 7 bases between. The germline CDR1 and CDR2 sequences are SGDLS and YYNGEE. CDR3: CASSVEWTSYNEQFF. The CDR3, as DNA: TGTGCCAGCAGCGTAGAATGGACCTCCTACAATGAGCAGTTCTTC.

This clone came up a few times. The junction does not match germline at one end; this may be a read error. This chain connects TRBV4-3 to TRBJ2-3; possibly TRBD1 for D (6 bases). Looked up from germline, CDR1 is LGHNA and CDR2 is YSLEER. The CDR3 runs to 15 residues. This CDR3 is CASSQGTQGTNTQYF. The CDR3 DNA is TGCGCCAGCAGCCAAGGAACACAGGGCACAAATACGCAGTATTTT.

The CDR3 reads CASSLDVARLKETQYF. The CDR3 bases are TGTGCCAGCAGCTTAGACGTGGCCAGGCTAAAAGAGACCCAGTACTTC. The genes are TRBV7-2 and TRBJ2-5; D unclear. V shed 1 base and J shed 3 bases, with 15 bases lying between them. This CDR3 contains 16 residues. Germline V gene data show CDR1 as SGHTA and CDR2 as FQGNSA.